This T cell receptor (beta chain) is drawn from a study of shared clonotypes between healthy human individuals. The protocol was immunoSEQ multiplex PCR, while the TCRdb copy is restricted to in-frame clones and leaves out a portion. Here the sample spans about 2 million clones, roughly 94% being singletons. A few counts support this clone. CD45RO negativity and positive selection for CCR7 defined naive CD8 cells, a population that excluded terminally differentiated effector memory CD45RA+ cells. The CDR3 runs to 14 residues. Trimming removed 3 bases from V and 3 bases from J; junction bases left unmatched: 4. CDR1 and CDR2 (germline): MNHNS, SASEGT.

This TCR derives from a man aged 18 to 30 in good health. The chain has TRBV6-1 and TRBJ1-1, with TRBD1 matching 7 bases. Input material: naive CD8+ T cells sorted from blood. The CDR3 here is CASSDGGGYTEAFF. CDR3 bases: TGTGCCAGCAGTGATGGAGGGGGCTACACTGAAGCTTTCTTT.